This T cell receptor beta chain was sequenced for a study of T cells in Graves' hyperthyroidism and ophthalmopathy. From RNA transcripts, TCR beta CDR3 regions were amplified. The HTBI primer set served for first-round RT-PCR of the TCR CDR3. TCRdb processed the multiplex PCR reads anew with MiXCR; each CDR3 protein has one entry. The table records about 270,000 distinct CDR3 sequences, roughly 22% of them present only once. Germline V gives CDR1 DFQATT, CDR2 SNEGSKA (reference sequence). The length of the CDR3 is 13 residues. The V gene end was trimmed by 6 bases and the J gene end by 7 bases; junction bases not matched to a gene: 9. This clonotype has just one count. Just one base apart from a much larger clone, this may be a read error.

Source material: blood. The receptor's source is a man aged 30-40 years with Graves' ophthalmopathy. V and J are TRBV20-1 and TRBJ1-5, with 7 bases fitting TRBD1. The DNA for the CDR3 is TGCAGTGCACACGGACAGGTCGGACAGCCCCAGCATTTT. This gives the protein CSAHGQVGQPQHF.